This T cell receptor (beta chain) was found in a study of naive and memory T cell subsets. The beta constant-region primer was an equimolar mix of two oligonucleotides covering TRBC1 and TRBC2. Ligated cDNA was amplified by four rounds of PCR with nested alpha and beta constant-region primers and SP2. MiXCR was run by TCRdb on the UMI-ligation and nested PCR reads, yielding one entry per CDR3 protein. This sample has over 65,000 distinct CDR3 sequences, with roughly 9.2% found just once. The TCR was taken from a human donor in good health. The specimen was naive CD8+ T cells from blood.

The CDR3 is CASSWGPGTGEVEQYF. For the CDR3, the DNA is TGTGCCAGCAGTTGGGGTCCTGGGACAGGGGAGGTCGAGCAGTACTTC. V and J are TRBV28 and TRBJ2-7; 10 nucleotides match TRBD1. The CDR3 has 16 amino acids. V gave up 4 bases and J gave up 6 bases; unmatched junction bases: 12. Per the germline V gene, CDR1 is MDHEN and CDR2 is SYDVKM.